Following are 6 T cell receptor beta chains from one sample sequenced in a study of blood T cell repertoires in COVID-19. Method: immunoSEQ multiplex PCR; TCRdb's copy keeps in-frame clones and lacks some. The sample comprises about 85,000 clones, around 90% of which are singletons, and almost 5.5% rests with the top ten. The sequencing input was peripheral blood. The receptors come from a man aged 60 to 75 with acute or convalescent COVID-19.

CDR3 loop: CASSFTGGASGANVLTF. The CDR3 coding sequence is TGTGCCAGCAGTTTTACCGGGGGGGCCTCTGGGGCCAACGTCCTGACTTTC. This chain links TRBV27 with TRBJ2-6, with TRBD2 matching 8 bases. The CDR3 totals 17 residues. V shed 3 bases and J 0 bases; nucleotides not matched to a gene: 4. In germline, CDR1 is MNHEY, CDR2 SMNVEV (reference sequence). The full variable domain, with the rest looked up from reference TRBV27 and TRBJ2-6, is EAQVTQNPRYLITVTGKKLTVTCSQNMNHEYMSWYRQDPGLGLRQIYYSMNVEVTDKGDVPEGYKVSRKEKRNFPLILESPSPNQTSLYFCASSFTGGASGANVLTFGAGSRLTVL.

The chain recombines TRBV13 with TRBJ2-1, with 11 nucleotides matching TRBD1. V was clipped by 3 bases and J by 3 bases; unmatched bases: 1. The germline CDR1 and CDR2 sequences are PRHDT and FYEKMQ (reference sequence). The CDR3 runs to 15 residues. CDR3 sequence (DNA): TGTGCCAGCAGCTTTGGGACAGGGGGCTACAATGAGCAGTTCTTC. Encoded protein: CASSFGTGGYNEQFF.

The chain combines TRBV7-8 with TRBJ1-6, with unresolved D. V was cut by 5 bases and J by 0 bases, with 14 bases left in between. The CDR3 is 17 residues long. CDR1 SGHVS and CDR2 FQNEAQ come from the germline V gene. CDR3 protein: CASSPSSASSYNSPLHF. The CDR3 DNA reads TGTGCCAGCAGCCCGTCATCAGCGAGCTCCTATAATTCACCCCTCCACTTT.

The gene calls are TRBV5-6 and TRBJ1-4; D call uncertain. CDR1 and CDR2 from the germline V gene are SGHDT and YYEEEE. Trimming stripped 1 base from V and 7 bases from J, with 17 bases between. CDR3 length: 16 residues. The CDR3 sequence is CASSLFVVQTTEKLFF. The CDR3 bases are TGTGCCAGCAGCTTGTTCGTGGTACAGACGACTGAAAAACTGTTTTTT.

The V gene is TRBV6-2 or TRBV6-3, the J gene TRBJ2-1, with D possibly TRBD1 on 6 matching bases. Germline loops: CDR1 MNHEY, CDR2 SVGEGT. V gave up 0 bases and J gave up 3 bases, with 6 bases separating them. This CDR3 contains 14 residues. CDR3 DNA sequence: TGTGCCAGCAGTTACTCACAGGGCTACAATGAGCAGTTCTTC. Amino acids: CASSYSQGYNEQFF.

The CDR3 DNA reads as TGTGCCAGCTCACCACCTCCAGGGGCCGGGGAGCTGTTTTTT. This encodes CASSPPPGAGELFF. This rearrangement joins TRBV18 to TRBJ2-2; D perhaps matches TRBD1 (6 bases). The CDR3 runs 14 residues. Trimming pared 0 bases from V and 6 bases from J, leaving 8 bases between. Germline assignment: CDR1 KGHSH and CDR2 LQKENI.